One and the same sample provided the 5 T cell receptor beta chains below, sequenced in a study of beta chain features in type 1 diabetes. The investigators reverse transcribed all of the isolated RNA, so they sequenced expressed TCRB transcripts. Sequencing used immunoSEQ multiplex PCR; TCRdb keeps in-frame clones, though not all of them. The table has over 500,000 clones, around a sixth seen once. Sequencing input: naive CD4+ T cells from blood. The receptor source for this set is a man younger than 35 in good health.

This sequence joins TRBV7-2 and TRBJ2-1, with TRBD2 matching 14 bases. With V trimmed by 1 base and J by 6 bases, 2 bases remained unmatched. The CDR3 consists of 16 residues. From germline, CDR1 is SGHTA and CDR2 FQGNSA. This CDR3 reads CASSLGGLAGGNEQFF. The CDR3 nucleotides read TGTGCCAGCAGCTTAGGAGGACTAGCGGGGGGCAATGAGCAGTTCTTC. Drawing the rest from reference TRBV7-2 and TRBJ2-1, the complete variable domain is GAGVSQSPSNKVTEKGKDVELRCDPISGHTALYWYRQSLGQGLEFLIYFQGNSAPDKSGLPSDRFSAERTGGSVSTLTIQRTQQEDSAVYLCASSLGGLAGGNEQFFGPGTRLTVL.

This clone was counted a few times. The rearrangement uses TRBV4-1 and TRBJ2-7; possible D gene TRBD2, 6 bases. This CDR3 spans 14 amino acids. Between the trimmed V and J ends, which lost 2 bases and 6 bases, there was a span of 14 bases. CDR1 and CDR2 from the germline V gene are MGHRA and YSYEKL. The DNA for the CDR3 is TGCGCCAGCAGCCAAACTGGAGGGCGCGGCGAGCAGTACTTC. It translates to CASSQTGGRGEQYF.

There are a few counts of this clone. A junction end diverges from the germline sequence, so it may reflect a read error. The rearrangement joins TRBV7-2 to TRBJ2-3, with D perhaps TRBD2 (6 bases). This CDR3 is 16 amino acids long. The germline gives CDR1 SGHTA, CDR2 FQGNSA. The CDR3 loop is CASRLGAGPRTDTQYF. The CDR3 DNA reads as TGTGCCAGCAGGTTAGGAGCGGGCCCCCGCACAGATACGCAGTATTTT.

This clone was counted only a few times. The CDR3 region is CASSLDRTANYGYTF. The CDR3 DNA reads as TGTGCCAGCAGCTTAGATCGGACGGCCAACTATGGCTACACCTTC. The chain employs TRBV7-9 and TRBJ1-2; D gene unclear. Trimming removed 1 base at V and 2 bases at J, with 11 bases between. Germline CDR1 SEHNR, CDR2 FQNEAQ (reference sequence). The CDR3 has 15 amino acids.

This clone was seen a handful of times. The rearrangement uses TRBV5-1 and TRBJ2-7; 10 bases are a match to TRBD2. The J segment lost 0 bases and the V segment lost 1 base, leaving 7 bases of the junction unmatched. From germline, CDR1 is SGHRS and CDR2 YFSETQ. CDR3 length equals 17 residues. The CDR3 is CASSLSELAGSSYEQYF. The CDR3 DNA reads TGCGCCAGCAGCTTGAGCGAACTAGCGGGAAGCTCCTACGAGCAGTACTTC.